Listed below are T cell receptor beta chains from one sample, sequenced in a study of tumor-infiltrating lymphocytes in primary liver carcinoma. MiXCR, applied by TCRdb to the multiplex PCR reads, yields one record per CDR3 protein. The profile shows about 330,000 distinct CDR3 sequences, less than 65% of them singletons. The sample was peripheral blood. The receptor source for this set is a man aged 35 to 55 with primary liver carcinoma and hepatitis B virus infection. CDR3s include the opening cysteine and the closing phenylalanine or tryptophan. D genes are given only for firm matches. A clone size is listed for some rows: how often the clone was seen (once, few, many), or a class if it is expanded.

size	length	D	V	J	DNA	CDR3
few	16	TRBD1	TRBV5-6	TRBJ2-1	TGTGCCAGCAGCTTGGTTCGGGACAGGGGTGGCGTTGAGCAGTTCTTC	CASSLVRDRGGVEQFF
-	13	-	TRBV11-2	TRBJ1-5	TGTGCCAGCAGCTTGGTACAGAATCAGTCCCAGCATTTT	CASSLVQNQSQHF
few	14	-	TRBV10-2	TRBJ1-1	TGCGCCAGCAGGAGAGGGGAATCGAACACTGAAGCTTTCTTT	CASRRGESNTEAFF
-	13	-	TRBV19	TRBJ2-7	TGTGCCAGTAGTATCGGCGGTACATACGAGCAGTACTTC	CASSIGGTYEQYF
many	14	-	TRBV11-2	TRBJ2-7	TGTGCCAGCAGCTTAGTTAGGACTACCTACGAGCAGTACTTC	CASSLVRTTYEQYF
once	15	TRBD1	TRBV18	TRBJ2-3	TGTGCCAGCTCACCGAAGGGGGCTAGCACAGATACGCAGTATTTC	CASSPKGASTDTQYF
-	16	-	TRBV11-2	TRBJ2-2	TGTGCAAGCAGCAAGCAGGGCGTCAGAGTAACCGGGGAGCTGTTTTTT	CASSKQGVRVTGELFF
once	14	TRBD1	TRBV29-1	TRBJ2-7	TGCAGCGTTGAAAGGGGACAGGCCTACGATGAGCAGTACTTC	CSVERGQAYDEQYF
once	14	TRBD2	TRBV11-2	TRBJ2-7	TGTGCTAGCAGAATCGGGACTACCCCCTACGAGCAGTACTTC	CASRIGTTPYEQYF
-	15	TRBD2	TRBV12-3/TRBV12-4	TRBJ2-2	TGTGCCAGCAGATTCCCCGGGGGGAGCACCGGGGAGCTGTTTTTT	CASRFPGGSTGELFF
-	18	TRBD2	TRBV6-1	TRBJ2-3	TGTGCCAGCAGGTTCGTGACTAGCGGGCAGAAGGGCACAGATACGCAGTATTTT	CASRFVTSGQKGTDTQYF
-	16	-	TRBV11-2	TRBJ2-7	TGTGCCAGCAGCCTCGGGGTGGGCAGGGACTCCTACAAGCAGTACTTC	CASSLGVGRDSYKQYF
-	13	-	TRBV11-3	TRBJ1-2	TGTGCCAGCAGCCCAGTAAGGGGAGGGGGCTACACCTTC	CASSPVRGGGYTF
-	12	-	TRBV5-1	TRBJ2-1	TGCGCCAGCAGCTTACGGGTCGGGGAGCAGTTCTTC	CASSLRVGEQFF
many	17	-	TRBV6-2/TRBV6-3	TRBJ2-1	TGTGCCAGCAGTTACTCGGCCGGCAAGCCGGACGGGAATGAGCAGTTCTTC	CASSYSAGKPDGNEQFF
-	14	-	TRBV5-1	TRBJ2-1	TGCGCCAGCAGCTTGGCCGCCAGGGCCAATGAGCAGTTCTTC	CASSLAARANEQFF
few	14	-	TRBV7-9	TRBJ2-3	TGTGCCAGCGATATAGTGGGGTCCACAGATACGCAGTATTTT	CASDIVGSTDTQYF
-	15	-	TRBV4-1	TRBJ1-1	TGCGCCAGCAGCCAAGGAGGGGGAAGTCGGACTGAAGCTTTCTTT	CASSQGGGSRTEAFF
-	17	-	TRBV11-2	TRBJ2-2	TGTGCCAACAGTTCAGGACAGTTTCTTGGGAACACCGGGGAGCTGTTTTTT	CANSSGQFLGNTGELFF
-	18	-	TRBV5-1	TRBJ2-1	TGCGCCAGCAGCTTTAGGTTGGGGACACTAAACTCCTACGATGAGCAGTTCTTC	CASSFRLGTLNSYDEQFF
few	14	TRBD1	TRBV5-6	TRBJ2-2	TGTGCCAGCAGCCCCGGGACAGCCACCGGGGAGCTGTTTTTT	CASSPGTATGELFF
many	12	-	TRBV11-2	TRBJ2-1	TGTGCCAGCAGCTTAGTGTACAATGAGCAGTTCTTC	CASSLVYNEQFF
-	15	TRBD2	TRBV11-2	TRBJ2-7	TGTGCCAGCAGCTTAGCTGGGACTAGGGTTTCCGAGCAGCACTTC	CASSLAGTRVSEQHF
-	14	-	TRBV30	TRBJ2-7	TGTGCCTGGAGTAGCGGTCAGAGCTCCTACGAGCAGTACTTC	CAWSSGQSSYEQYF
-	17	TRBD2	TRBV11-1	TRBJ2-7	TGTGCCAGCAGCTTAGAGGGACTAGCAGGGTGCTCCTACGAGCAGTACTTC	CASSLEGLAGCSYEQYF
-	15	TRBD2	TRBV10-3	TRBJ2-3	TGTGCCATCAGCGAGATTAGCGGGAGTGCGGATACGCAGTATTTT	CAISEISGSADTQYF
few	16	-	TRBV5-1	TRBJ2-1	TGCGCCAGCAGCTCCGACCCCTATAGTTCCTACAATGAGCAGTTCTTC	CASSSDPYSSYNEQFF
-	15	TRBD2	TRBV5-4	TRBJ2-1	TGTGCCAGCAGCCGGACCGGGACTAGTCTCAATGAGCAGTTCTTC	CASSRTGTSLNEQFF
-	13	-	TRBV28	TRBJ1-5	TGTGCCAGCAGTTTGCCCCATCGTGGGCCCCAGCATTTT	CASSLPHRGPQHF
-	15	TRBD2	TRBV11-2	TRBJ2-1	TGTGCCAGCAGCTTAGGAGCGGGAGCCCCCAATGGGCAGTTTTTC	CASSLGAGAPNGQFF
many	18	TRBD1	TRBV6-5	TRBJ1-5	TGTGCCAGCAGAACGTCCCCTCCCGGGACAGGGTTCGATCAGCCCCAGCATTTT	CASRTSPPGTGFDQPQHF
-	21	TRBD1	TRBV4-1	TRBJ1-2	TGCGCCAGCAGCCAGGTACCGGGACAGGGTTTAAAGGCCAGAACCAACTATGGCTACACCTTC	CASSQVPGQGLKARTNYGYTF
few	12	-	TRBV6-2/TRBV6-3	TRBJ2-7	TGTGCCAGCAGTATGACTATGTACGAGCAGTACTTC	CASSMTMYEQYF
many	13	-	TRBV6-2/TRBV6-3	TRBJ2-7	TGTGCCAGCGAAGGGACGAACAAAGTGGAGCAGTACTTC	CASEGTNKVEQYF
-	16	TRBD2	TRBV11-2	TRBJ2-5	TGTACCAGTAGCTCCGGGACTAGCGGGGCGGGGGAGACCCAGTACTTC	CTSSSGTSGAGETQYF
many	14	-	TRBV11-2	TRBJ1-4	TGTGCCAGCAGCTTACACTCAACTAATGAAAAACTGTTTTTT	CASSLHSTNEKLFF
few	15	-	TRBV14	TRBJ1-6	TGTGCCAGCAGCCAAGGGCGGGGAGCTAATTCACCCCTCCACTTT	CASSQGRGANSPLHF
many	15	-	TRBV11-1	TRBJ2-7	TGTGCCAGCAGCTTAGCGCTGGACCGTTACTACGAGCAGTACTTC	CASSLALDRYYEQYF
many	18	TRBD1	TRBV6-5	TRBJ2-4	TGTGCCAGCAGTTCCACCGGGACAGGGTTTGGAACCAAAAACATTCAGTACTTC	CASSSTGTGFGTKNIQYF
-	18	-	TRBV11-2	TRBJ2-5	TGTGCCAGCAACCTTATGGGAGGACAGGTCCTCACCCAAGAGACCCAGTACTTC	CASNLMGGQVLTQETQYF
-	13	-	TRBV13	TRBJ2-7	TGTGCCAGCAGCCCTGGGACACACTACGAGCAGTATTTC	CASSPGTHYEQYF
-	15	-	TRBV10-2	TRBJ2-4	TGCGCCAGCAGTGAAGGCGACAGAGCCAAAAACATTCAGTACTTC	CASSEGDRAKNIQYF
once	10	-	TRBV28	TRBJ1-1	TGTACCAGCAGTTTAAATGAAGCTTTCTTT	CTSSLNEAFF
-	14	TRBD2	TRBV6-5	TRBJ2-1	TGTGCCAGCAGTCTCCGACTAGCGGGGCATGGTCAGTTCTTC	CASSLRLAGHGQFF
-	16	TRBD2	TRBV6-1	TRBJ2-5	TGTGCCAGCATAGACCCGACTAGCGGGAGCTTAGACACCCAGTACTTC	CASIDPTSGSLDTQYF
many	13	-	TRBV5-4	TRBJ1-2	TGTGCCAGCAGCTTTGTGTGGGACTATGGCTACACCTTC	CASSFVWDYGYTF
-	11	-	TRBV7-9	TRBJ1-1	TGTGCCTCTGGGCTCGGATCTGAAGCTCTCTTT	CASGLGSEALF